This T cell receptor (beta chain) was identified during a study of T cells in Graves' hyperthyroidism and ophthalmopathy (dated by TCRdb to between 2019 and 2020). In the study overall: Peripheral blood was collected at initial diagnosis, before any treatment. A discovery cohort of approximately 97 patients, 43 with Graves' ophthalmopathy and more than 55 with stable Graves' hyperthyroidism, was used to find distinguishing TCR V-J signatures. Thyroid tissue and blood T-cell repertoires from six Graves' hyperthyroidism patients were also compared in the study. The approximately 98 discovery patients were randomly divided into training and test sets at a 7:3 ratio. Prospective prediction of ophthalmopathy was tested in an independent validation cohort of some 20 hyperthyroidism patients and 17 patients who later progressed to ophthalmopathy. TCR Vbeta CDR3 sequencing of 135 peripheral blood samples (roughly 43 ophthalmopathy, 75 hyperthyroidism and approximately 17 progressor patients) is reported in the paper. Once sampling was done, hyperthyroidism patients were given methimazole at a starting dose of 30 mg daily, whereas ophthalmopathy patients were given high-dose intravenous methylprednisolone. The paper as a whole reports these results and caveats: Most expanded thyroid clonotypes (frequency above 0.001) were also detected in blood, a finding suggesting that blood repertoires may reflect thyroid immune responses. Sample size was not statistically predetermined, and investigators were not blinded to group allocation. In validation, the model predicted progression to ophthalmopathy a median of approximately 6.6 months before onset, with about 67% sensitivity and 72.22% specificity. Ophthalmopathy was separated from stable hyperthyroidism by a 13 V-J signature model, with around 90% sensitivity and 81% to 82% specificity obtained in cross-validation and 80%/75% obtained in testing.

The TCR beta CDR3 regions were amplified from RNA transcripts. The TCR CDR3 was subjected to a first round of RT-PCR using the HTBI primer set and the Qiagen OneStep RT-PCR kit. Libraries were constructed in a second round of multiplex PCR, after which size selection and purification were carried out. Libraries were sequenced paired-end with 100 bp reads on an Illumina HiSeq2000. Per the authors' processing: SOAPnuke was used to process the raw data, with reads discarded if the reads contained adapters or uncalled bases, had a mean Phred below 15, or lacked an exact constant-primer or identifier match. High-quality paired reads were merged using COPE v1.2.5, and each unique nucleotide sequence was defined as a clonotype. Clonotypes were aligned to IMGT TRBV, TRBD and TRBJ reference segments using MiTCR v1.1. The analysis included only V-J combinations with a frequency above 0.0001, which together covered 99% to 99.2% of the repertoires. The TCS score was defined as F50 (clonal expansion) divided by E x V (chaos), with BLOSUM62-based TCRdist calculated between CDR3 peptides within each V-J. Welch's t-statistics and random forest reduced around 510 V-J features to roughly 13, which were used in a naive Bayes classifier (R e1071). Through fastp at Q25 and MiXCR, TCRdb rebuilt clones from the public reads, retaining in-frame beta chains. Each CDR3 protein appears once, grouped with its most common genes and DNA. Clone size and V and J calls follow TCRdb, not the original study. A total of 410,000 or so distinct CDR3 sequences appear in this sample, roughly 14% of them only once. 13% of the sample comes from the top ten.

Ophthalmopathy patients had moderately to severely active disease, Clinical Activity Score of at least 3, NOSPECS grade of at least 4, and duration under 3 months. Exclusion was applied to patients with uncontrolled infections, other autoimmune diseases, pregnancy or lactation. Diagnoses were established on the basis of clinical symptoms, serum thyroxine and TRAb, thyroid ultrasound, and orbital computed tomography. PBMCs were isolated from around 10 ml of fresh peripheral blood by Ficoll-Paque density gradient centrifugation. Total RNA was extracted with Trizol reagent, and quality was checked on an Agilent 2100 Bioanalyzer. The table lists this clonotype with many counts. Which antigen it targets is not known. The record has no base qualities; no much larger clone is one base away. CDR1 and CDR2 were assigned from the germline V gene as MNHNS and SASEGT. Measured from the cysteine to the phenylalanine, the CDR3 is 15 residues long. Just the 45-base CDR3 DNA is kept, in frame starting at base 1. Trimming costs V 8 bases and J 0 bases, and their ends lie 16 bases apart.

The source is a man in his late teens or twenties with Graves' ophthalmopathy. The chain links TRBV6-1 with TRBJ1-1, with the D gene call left open. The sequenced sample consisted of blood. The CDR3 protein: CASRYLATMNTEAFF. The DNA sequence is TGTGCCAGCCGATATCTGGCGACTATGAACACTGAAGCTTTCTTT.